Below, 16 T cell receptor beta chains from the same sample are listed, as sequenced in a study of cytomegalovirus exposure and HLA in healthy donors. Here immunoSEQ multiplex PCR was the method, and the copy in TCRdb shows in-frame clones only, minus some. Here the sample spans roughly 260,000 clones, almost 90% being singletons. Material for sequencing was PBMCs. These receptors all come from a woman aged 18-35 years in good health and CMV-seronegative.

This clone has only a few counts. The V call is TRBV9, the J call TRBJ1-6, with D possibly TRBD1 on 5 matching bases. Trimming shortened V by 2 bases and J by 10 bases, and 7 bases separated the two germline ends. CDR1 and CDR2 from the germline V gene are SGDLS and YYNGEE. This CDR3 region has 12 residues. CDR3 in amino acids: CASSVQGSPLHF. CDR3 coding DNA: TGTGCCAGCAGCGTTCAGGGCTCACCCCTCCACTTT.

The V and J genes are TRBV28 and TRBJ1-6; unclear D gene. Germline CDR1 is MDHEN and CDR2 is SYDVKM. This CDR3 comprises 15 residues. V lost 2 bases to trimming and J lost 2 bases, with 7 bases between them. The CDR3: CASSLRRAYNSPLHF. The DNA for the CDR3 is TGTGCCAGCAGTTTACGGAGGGCCTATAATTCACCCCTCCACTTT.

The rearrangement uses TRBV28 and TRBJ2-7; possible D gene TRBD2, 6 bases. The CDR3 is made up of 19 amino acids. CDR1 is MDHEN, CDR2 SYDVKM, per germline. Trimming stripped 5 bases from V and 0 bases from J, with 26 bases between. CDR3 DNA: TGTGCCAGCAGTCTACCTCTAAAACTAGCCGAACCTCTCTCCTACGAGCAGTACTTC. It is translated as CASSLPLKLAEPLSYEQYF.

The chain is built from TRBV5-1 and TRBJ2-5; no definite D call. Trimming pared 4 bases from V and 2 bases from J, leaving 3 bases between. This CDR3 has 11 amino acids. The germline V gene encodes CDR1 SGHRS and CDR2 YFSETQ. The CDR3 spells CASSQQETQYF. The CDR3 DNA is TGCGCCAGCAGCCAACAAGAGACCCAGTACTTC.

This clone was observed a single time. The chain uses TRBV19 and TRBJ2-7; D may be TRBD2 (5 bases). The germline V and J ends were trimmed by 6 bases and 7 bases, with 22 bases remaining between them. The germline CDR1 and CDR2 sequences are LNHDA and SQIVND (reference sequence). The CDR3 is 15 residues long. CDR3 bases: TGTGCCAGTAGAAGGGAACACCGGGATCTACGGGAGCAGTACTTC. It translates to CASRREHRDLREQYF.

The V and J genes are TRBV5-1 and TRBJ2-7, with 10 bases that match TRBD2. This CDR3 is built from 15 residues. CDR1 and CDR2 (germline): SGHRS, YFSETQ. J was trimmed by 6 bases and V by 1 base; bases with no gene match: 7. CDR3 nucleotides: TGCGCCAGCAGCTTGTACCTAGCGGGGGCCTCCGAGCAGTACTTC. Its protein is CASSLYLAGASEQYF.

This chain connects TRBV6-1 to TRBJ1-2; D is unclear. The V and J ends lost 8 bases and 7 bases respectively, with 11 bases between them. Germline lookup yields CDR1 MNHNS and CDR2 SASEGT. The CDR3 length is 11 residues. The CDR3 nucleotides read TGTGCCAGCTCTCCGGTAATTGGCTACACCTTC. It codes for CASSPVIGYTF.

The V gene is TRBV6-5, the J gene TRBJ2-2; the match to TRBD1 covers 10 bases. The trim removed 6 bases at V and 4 bases at J, leaving 2 bases unmatched. This CDR3 has 14 residues. Germline CDR1 is MNHEY and CDR2 is SVGAGI. This CDR3 reads CASSGTGATGELFF. Written as DNA, the CDR3 is TGTGCCAGCAGCGGGACAGGGGCCACCGGGGAGCTGTTTTTT.

Remarks on this clone: Other DNA sequences from this sample encode an identical CDR3 as well. The genes are TRBV5-1 and TRBJ2-1; 10 bases fit TRBD1. V trimming: 4 bases; J trimming: 4 bases; junction bases outside the gene matches: 5. This CDR3 comprises 15 residues. Germline CDR1 reads SGHRS; CDR2 reads YFSETQ. The CDR3 here is CASSGGQGTYNEQFF. CDR3 coding DNA: TGCGCCAGCAGCGGGGGACAGGGGACGTACAATGAGCAGTTCTTC.

The CDR3: CASSFGQHYGYTF. The DNA for the CDR3 is TGTGCCAGCAGTTTTGGACAGCACTATGGCTACACCTTC. The rearrangement links TRBV28 to TRBJ1-2; tentatively, D is TRBD1 (6 bases). This CDR3 region has 13 residues. V dropped 3 bases and J dropped 3 bases, with 8 bases sitting between them. The germline V gene encodes CDR1 MDHEN and CDR2 SYDVKM.

The V call is TRBV12-5, the J call TRBJ1-5; TRBD1 matches at 10 bases. CDR3 length equals 18 residues. The germline V gene has CDR1 LGHNT and CDR2 FRNRAP. V shed 3 bases and J 6 bases; nucleotides not matched to a gene: 14. CDR3 sequence reads: CASGFRPTRDRGGQPQHF. The CDR3 DNA sequence: TGTGCTAGTGGTTTTAGGCCGACCCGGGACAGGGGAGGTCAGCCCCAGCATTTT.

Only one count was recorded for this clone. This chain uses TRBV4-1 with TRBJ1-1; 7 nucleotides line up with TRBD1. The CDR3 totals 15 residues. Germline V lookup: CDR1 MGHRA, CDR2 YSYEKL. V lost 1 base, J lost 2 bases, and 4 bases stayed unmatched. CDR3 residues: CASSQAGTANTEAFF. In nucleotides, the CDR3 is TGCGCCAGCAGCCAAGCAGGGACAGCCAACACTGAAGCTTTCTTT.

The CDR3 reads CASSDPLNTGELFF. The CDR3 coding sequence is TGTGCCAGCAGTGATCCGTTGAACACCGGGGAGCTGTTTTTT. This rearrangement joins TRBV2 to TRBJ2-2; D gene ambiguous. In germline, CDR1 is SNHLY, CDR2 FYNNEI. V lost 3 bases, J lost 1 base, and 6 bases lay in between. The CDR3 has 14 amino acids.

The table lists this clone with a count of one. The chain uses TRBV6-1 and TRBJ2-1; 11 bases align to TRBD2. This CDR3 has 13 residues. The V gene end was trimmed by 7 bases and the J gene end by 9 bases; junction bases not matched to a gene: 5. Germline V gene lookup returns CDR1 MNHNS and CDR2 SASEGT. Here the CDR3 reads CASTLAGGGEQFF. The DNA of the CDR3 is TGTGCCAGCACTCTAGCGGGGGGTGGTGAGCAGTTCTTC.

The V and J genes are TRBV5-1 and TRBJ1-1, with 9 bases identical to TRBD1. Per the germline V gene, CDR1 is SGHRS and CDR2 is YFSETQ. With 5 bases clipped from V and 2 bases from J, the junction kept 4 bases outside the gene matches. CDR3 size: 14 residues. The CDR3 DNA is TGCGCCAGCAGGGACAGGGGAGTAAACACTGAAGCTTTCTTT. As protein: CASRDRGVNTEAFF.

This clone appeared once. The chain links TRBV4-3 to TRBJ2-3, with D perhaps matching TRBD1 (6 bases). V gave up 1 base and J gave up 2 bases, with 13 bases separating them. Germline CDR1 LGHNA, CDR2 YSLEER. This CDR3 is built from 16 residues. In nucleotides, the CDR3 is TGCGCCAGCAGCCAAGGGCAGGGGTATCTCACAGATACGCAGTATTTT. This sequence encodes CASSQGQGYLTDTQYF.